The entry that follows covers one TCR beta chain sequence. Its antigen is currently unknown. The sample originates from a study of T cell responses to AZD1222 COVID-19 vaccine. Turning to the study itself: Whether given at about 4 or about 12 weeks, second doses were pooled.

The V gene lost 3 bases and the J gene lost 0 bases, with 3 bases spanning the gap. CDR1 is MNHNS, CDR2 SASEGT, per germline. This CDR3 is built from 14 residues. Profiling relied on immunoSEQ multiplex PCR, and the TCRdb table lists in-frame clones only, not all of them. The sample yields over 150,000 clones, 90% seen once. Findings and limits, study-wide: Baseline serostatus was positive in only six AZD1222 recipients. The breadth and depth of Spike-specific TCRs increased once two AZD1222 doses had been given. Clonal diversity was possibly underestimated, and white British individuals and females predominated among donors.

This specimen was peripheral blood, taken on day 0 of AZD1222 vaccination. J is TRBJ1-6 and V is TRBV6-1; D is unclear. The sequence was collected from an adult in good health. The CDR3 bases are TGTGCCAGCAGTGATCGCTCCTATAATTCACCCCTCCACTTT. Protein: CASSDRSYNSPLHF.